This is a list of T cell receptor beta chains from one sample in a study of regulatory T cells in long-lasting Graves disease. MiXCR, run by TCRdb on the multiplex PCR reads, gives a single entry per CDR3 protein. The table shows roughly 410,000 distinct CDR3 sequences, with approximately 15% occurring only once. These data are also associated with another study on T cells in Graves' hyperthyroidism and ophthalmopathy.

This sample comprised peripheral blood mononuclear cells (PBMCs), obtained at new diagnosis, from a patient treated with antithyroid drugs. The source of these receptors is a woman aged 40 to 49 with Graves disease. The CDR3 runs from the conserved cysteine through the conserved F or W. A D gene is named only where the DNA matches it firmly. Only part of the rows carry a size: once, few, many, or a class if the clone is expanded.

d_call,clone_size,j_call,v_call,cdr3_aa,cdr3_nt
.,many,TRBJ1-1,TRBV11-2,CASSLDRWSTEAFF,TGTGCCAGCAGCTTAGATCGTTGGTCTACTGAAGCTTTCTTT
.,.,TRBJ2-2,TRBV5-1,CASSPRTVSNTGELFF,TGCGCCAGCAGCCCTAGGACGGTTTCGAACACCGGGGAGCTGTTTTTT
TRBD2,few,TRBJ2-1,TRBV6-2/TRBV6-3,CASSEGLAAWYNEQFF,TGTGCCAGCAGTGAGGGACTAGCGGCGTGGTACAATGAGCAGTTCTTC
.,once,TRBJ2-1,TRBV18,CASSRDKPEQFF,TGTGCCAGCTCACGGGACAAACCTGAGCAGTTCTTC
TRBD2,.,TRBJ2-1,TRBV28,CASSYGLAGGGNEQFF,TGTGCCAGCAGTTACGGACTAGCGGGAGGGGGAAATGAGCAGTTCTTC
.,few,TRBJ2-7,TRBV5-1,CASSEIPDYEQYF,TGCGCCAGCAGTGAAATACCGGACTACGAGCAGTACTTC
.,many,TRBJ2-3,TRBV11-2,CASSLGRDITDTQYF,TGTGCCAGCAGCTTAGGCAGGGACATCACAGATACGCAGTATTTT
.,few,TRBJ2-7,TRBV6-2/TRBV6-3,CASKMAIGAYGQYF,TGTGCCAGCAAAATGGCCATAGGGGCCTACGGGCAGTACTTC
.,once,TRBJ2-4,TRBV5-4,CDSSLEGALAKNIQYF,TGTGACAGCAGCTTGGAAGGTGCCTTAGCCAAAAACATTCAGTACTTC
.,many,TRBJ2-5,TRBV11-2,CASSLFPETQYF,TGTGCCAGCAGCCTATTCCCAGAGACCCAGTACTTC
.,.,TRBJ1-5,TRBV18,CASSPSTGNSNQPQHF,TGTGCCAGCTCACCATCGACAGGTAATAGCAATCAGCCCCAGCATTTT
TRBD2,many,TRBJ2-7,TRBV11-2,CASSLVLAGGDEQYF,TGTGCCAGCAGCTTAGTTTTAGCGGGAGGGGACGAGCAGTACTTC
TRBD2,.,TRBJ2-1,TRBV27,CASSLLGEGIYNEQFF,TGTGCCAGCAGTTTATTGGGGGAGGGAATCTACAATGAGCAGTTCTTC
TRBD1,many,TRBJ1-2,TRBV4-3,CASSQAVGQNYGYTF,TGCGCCAGCAGCCAAGCGGTGGGACAGAACTATGGCTACACCTTC
TRBD2,.,TRBJ2-1,TRBV15,CATSRGLAVSSYNEQFF,TGTGCCACCAGCCGAGGGCTAGCGGTCAGCTCCTACAATGAGCAGTTCTTC
.,.,TRBJ2-5,TRBV29-1,CSVEAGWGQETQYF,TGCAGCGTTGAAGCCGGCTGGGGACAAGAGACCCAGTACTTC
TRBD1,.,TRBJ1-2,TRBV27,CATKQGVFYTF,TGTGCCACCAAGCAGGGGGTCTTCTACACCTTC
.,few,TRBJ1-2,TRBV25-1,CASSERTSVSGYTF,TGTGCCAGCAGTGAGAGGACATCGGTGTCTGGCTACACCTTC
.,many,TRBJ2-5,TRBV6-2/TRBV6-3,CASGYRVGETQYF,TGTGCCAGCGGATACAGGGTTGGGGAGACCCAGTACTTC
.,many,TRBJ2-5,TRBV29-1,CSVGRTQETQYF,TGCAGCGTTGGACGGACCCAAGAGACCCAGTACTTC
.,many,TRBJ2-7,TRBV12-3/TRBV12-4,CASSPKSPNSYEQYF,TGTGCCAGCAGTCCGAAGAGTCCTAACTCCTACGAGCAGTACTTC
TRBD1,.,TRBJ2-7,TRBV29-1,CSATGGNSYEQYF,TGCAGCGCTACAGGGGGGAACTCCTACGAGCAGTACTTC
.,few,TRBJ1-5,TRBV4-1,CASSQETHSLDPPQHF,TGCGCCAGCAGCCAAGAAACGCACAGCCTCGACCCGCCCCAGCATTTT
.,many,TRBJ1-4,TRBV20-1,CSALLISGVANEKLFF,TGCAGTGCTCTCTTAATTTCAGGGGTGGCTAATGAAAAACTGTTTTTT
.,many,TRBJ2-4,TRBV7-9,CASGEWGRTKNIQYF,TGTGCCAGCGGGGAGTGGGGACGAACAAAAAACATTCAGTACTTC
TRBD1,many,TRBJ1-5,TRBV27,CASSPGTGGFQPQHF,TGTGCCAGCAGCCCCGGGACAGGGGGATTTCAGCCCCAGCATTTT
TRBD1,few,TRBJ2-1,TRBV12-5,CASGLAMGDRKNEQFF,TGTGCTAGTGGTTTGGCTATGGGGGACAGAAAAAATGAGCAGTTCTTC
TRBD1,many,TRBJ1-4,TRBV7-8,CASSWTGQINEKLFF,TGTGCCAGCAGCTGGACGGGACAGATTAATGAAAAACTGTTTTTT
TRBD2,many,TRBJ2-1,TRBV7-2,CASSPSGTYNEQFF,TGTGCCAGCAGCCCTAGCGGAACCTACAATGAGCAGTTCTTC
TRBD1,many,TRBJ2-7,TRBV7-2,CASSLGQAFYEQYF,TGTGCCAGCAGTTTGGGACAGGCCTTCTACGAGCAGTACTTC
TRBD2,few,TRBJ2-7,TRBV20-1,CSATAGGSNYEQYF,TGCAGTGCTACAGCGGGAGGCTCAAACTACGAGCAGTACTTC
TRBD2,many,TRBJ2-1,TRBV7-2,CASSSISGRAGDEQFF,TGTGCCAGCAGCTCAATTAGCGGGAGGGCCGGGGATGAGCAGTTCTTC
TRBD1,many,TRBJ1-1,TRBV6-1,CATRGGRDTEAFF,TGTGCCACTCGAGGGGGCCGGGACACTGAAGCTTTCTTT
.,many,TRBJ1-1,TRBV20-1,CSAKIPGRRTEAFF,TGCAGTGCCAAGATACCAGGGAGGAGGACTGAAGCTTTCTTT
.,many,TRBJ2-7,TRBV28,CASRGGTGAYEQYF,TGTGCCAGCAGGGGGGGAACAGGAGCCTACGAGCAGTACTTC
TRBD2,.,TRBJ2-7,TRBV5-1,CASPPFRLSGERYEQYF,TGCGCCAGCCCGCCTTTCAGGCTTAGCGGGGAGAGATACGAGCAGTACTTC
.,.,TRBJ1-2,TRBV7-9,CASSTPPGYTF,TGTGCCAGCAGCACCCCACCTGGCTACACCTTC
.,many,TRBJ1-1,TRBV28,CASSPRTYNTEAFF,TGTGCCAGCAGTCCACGGACATATAACACTGAAGCTTTCTTT
TRBD1,many,TRBJ2-7,TRBV27,CASSLSTGVLNEQYF,TGTGCCAGCAGTTTATCGACAGGGGTTTTGAACGAGCAGTACTTC
TRBD2,many,TRBJ2-2,TRBV7-2,CASSLEGNRGGDTGELFF,TGTGCCAGCAGCTTAGAGGGGAATCGGGGGGGCGACACCGGGGAGCTGTTTTTT
TRBD2,many,TRBJ2-7,TRBV27,CASSPALAGGAYEQYF,TGTGCCAGCAGTCCCGCGCTAGCGGGAGGTGCCTACGAGCAGTACTTC
TRBD1,few,TRBJ2-7,TRBV11-2,CASSSTIRDRRPTYYEQYF,TGTGCCAGCAGCTCCACCATCCGGGACAGACGCCCTACCTACTACGAGCAGTACTTC
.,many,TRBJ2-1,TRBV28,CASSPAADNEQFF,TGTGCCAGCAGCCCCGCGGCGGACAATGAGCAGTTCTTC
TRBD1,.,TRBJ2-2,TRBV7-9,CASRSAGTGRWAGELFF,TGTGCCAGCAGGTCAGCCGGGACAGGGAGATGGGCCGGGGAGCTGTTTTTT
.,many,TRBJ1-2,TRBV20-1,CSAIRPNGGYTF,TGCAGTGCTATTCGACCTAACGGTGGCTACACCTTC